This T cell receptor (beta chain) comes out of a study of cytomegalovirus exposure and HLA in healthy donors. The study, taken as a whole, reports: Among TCR beta chains, those listed as cytomegalovirus-associated numbered around 180.

As for this clone: The antigen is undetermined.

The PCR employed 60 Vbeta primers together with 13 Jbeta primers. Measured with immunoSEQ multiplex PCR; TCRdb has only the in-frame clones, and not every one. The sample has about 160,000 clones, roughly four fifths seen once. CDR1 is KGHSH, CDR2 LQKENI, per germline. The CDR3 covers 14 residues. The J segment lost 4 bases and the V segment lost 2 bases, leaving 4 bases of the junction unmatched. The chain recombines TRBV18 with TRBJ2-5; 7 bases line up with TRBD2. The specimen sequenced was PBMCs. This clonotype was sampled from a man aged 40-50 years in good health and CMV-seronegative. CDR3 sequence: CASSPWEGGETQYF. In DNA, the CDR3 is TGTGCCAGCTCACCATGGGAGGGCGGAGAGACCCAGTACTTC.